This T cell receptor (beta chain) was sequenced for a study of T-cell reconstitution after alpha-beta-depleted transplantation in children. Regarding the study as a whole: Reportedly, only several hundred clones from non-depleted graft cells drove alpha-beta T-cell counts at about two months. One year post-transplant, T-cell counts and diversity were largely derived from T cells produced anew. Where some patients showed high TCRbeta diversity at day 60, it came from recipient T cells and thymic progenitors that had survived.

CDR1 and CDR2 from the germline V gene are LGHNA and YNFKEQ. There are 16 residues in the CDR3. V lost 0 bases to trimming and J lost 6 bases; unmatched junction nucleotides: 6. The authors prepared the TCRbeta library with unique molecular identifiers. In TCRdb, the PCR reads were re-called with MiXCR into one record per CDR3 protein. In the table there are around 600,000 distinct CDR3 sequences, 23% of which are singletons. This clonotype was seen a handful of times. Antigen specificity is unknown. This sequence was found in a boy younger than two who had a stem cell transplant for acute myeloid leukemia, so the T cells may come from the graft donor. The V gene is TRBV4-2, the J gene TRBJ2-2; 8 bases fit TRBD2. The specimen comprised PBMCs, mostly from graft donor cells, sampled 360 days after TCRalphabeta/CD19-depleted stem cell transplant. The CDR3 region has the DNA TGTGCCAGCAGCCAAGAGGGGACTAGATTAGCCGGGGAGCTGTTTTTT. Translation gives CASSQEGTRLAGELFF.